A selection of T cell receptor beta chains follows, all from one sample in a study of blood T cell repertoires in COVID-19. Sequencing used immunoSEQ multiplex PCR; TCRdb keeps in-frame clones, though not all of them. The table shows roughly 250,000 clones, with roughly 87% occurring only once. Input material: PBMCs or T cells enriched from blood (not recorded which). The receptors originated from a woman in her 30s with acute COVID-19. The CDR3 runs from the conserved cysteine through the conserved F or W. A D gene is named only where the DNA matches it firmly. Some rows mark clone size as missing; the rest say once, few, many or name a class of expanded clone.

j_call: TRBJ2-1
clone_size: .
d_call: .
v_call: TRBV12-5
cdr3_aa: CASGLRGEQFF
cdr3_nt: TGTGCTAGTGGTTTAAGGGGTGAGCAGTTCTTC

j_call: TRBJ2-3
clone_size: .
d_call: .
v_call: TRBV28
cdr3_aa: CASSPELRYPDTQYF
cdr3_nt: TGTGCCAGCAGCCCCGAATTGCGATACCCAGATACGCAGTATTTT

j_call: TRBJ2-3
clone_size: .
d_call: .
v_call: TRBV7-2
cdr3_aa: CASSPGWRVDTQYF
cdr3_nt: TGTGCCAGCAGCCCCGGTTGGCGGGTAGATACGCAGTATTTT

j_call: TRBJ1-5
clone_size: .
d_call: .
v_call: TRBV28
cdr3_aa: CASSLRAGLQPQHF
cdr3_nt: TGTGCCAGCAGTTTAAGGGCAGGGTTACAGCCCCAGCATTTT

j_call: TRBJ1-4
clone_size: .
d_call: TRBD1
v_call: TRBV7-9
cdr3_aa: CASSLGDRGFHNEKLFF
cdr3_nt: TGTGCCAGCAGCTTAGGGGACAGGGGGTTTCATAATGAAAAACTGTTTTTT

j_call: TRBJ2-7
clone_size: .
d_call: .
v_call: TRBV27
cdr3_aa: CASSLIGSGYEQYF
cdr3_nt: TGTGCCAGCAGTTTAATCGGGTCGGGCTACGAGCAGTACTTC

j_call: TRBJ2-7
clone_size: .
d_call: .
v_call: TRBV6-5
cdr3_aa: CASLGTIYEQYF
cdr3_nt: TGTGCCAGCTTGGGCACCATCTACGAGCAGTACTTC

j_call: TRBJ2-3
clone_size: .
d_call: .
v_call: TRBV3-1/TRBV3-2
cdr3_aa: CASSQQGDTQYF
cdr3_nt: TGTGCCAGCAGCCAACAGGGGGATACGCAGTATTTT

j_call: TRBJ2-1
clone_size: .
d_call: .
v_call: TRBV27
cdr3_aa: CASSLSSGSSYNEQFF
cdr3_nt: TGTGCCAGCAGTTTATCAAGCGGTAGCTCCTACAATGAGCAGTTCTTC

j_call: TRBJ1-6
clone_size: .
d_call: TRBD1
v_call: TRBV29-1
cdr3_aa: CSVGTEYNSPLHF
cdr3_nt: TGCAGCGTCGGGACAGAGTATAATTCACCCCTCCACTTT

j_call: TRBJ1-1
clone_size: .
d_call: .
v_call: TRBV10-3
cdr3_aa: CAISESATEAFF
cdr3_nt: TGTGCCATCAGTGAGTCGGCCACTGAAGCTTTCTTT

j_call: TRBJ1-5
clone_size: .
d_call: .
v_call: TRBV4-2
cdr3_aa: CASSQGGDSNQPQHF
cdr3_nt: TGTGCCAGCAGCCAAGGGGGGGACTCCAATCAGCCCCAGCATTTT

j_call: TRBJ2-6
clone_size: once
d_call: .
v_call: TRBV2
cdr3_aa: CASFFSPRMSSGANVLTF
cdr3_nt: TGTGCCAGCTTTTTCTCCCCGCGGATGAGCTCTGGGGCCAACGTCCTGACTTTC

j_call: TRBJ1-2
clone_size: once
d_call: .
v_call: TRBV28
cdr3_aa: CASSFSDYGYTF
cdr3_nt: TGTGCCAGCAGTTTCTCGGACTATGGCTACACCTTC

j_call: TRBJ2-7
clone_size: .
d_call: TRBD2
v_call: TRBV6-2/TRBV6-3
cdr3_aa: CASSSTSGRAAYEQYF
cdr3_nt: TGTGCCAGCAGTTCTACTAGCGGGAGGGCAGCCTACGAGCAGTACTTC

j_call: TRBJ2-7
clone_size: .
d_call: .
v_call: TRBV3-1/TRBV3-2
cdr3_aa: CASSQVNAGGEQYF
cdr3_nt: TGTGCCAGCAGCCAAGTGAACGCAGGCGGGGAGCAGTACTTC

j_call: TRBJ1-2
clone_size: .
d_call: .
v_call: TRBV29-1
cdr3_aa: CSVEDRVGYTF
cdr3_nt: TGCAGCGTTGAAGACAGGGTCGGCTACACCTTC

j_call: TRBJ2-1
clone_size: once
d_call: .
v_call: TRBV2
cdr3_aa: CASSDPHRLGQNEQFF
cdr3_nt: TGTGCCAGCAGTGATCCGCACAGGCTCGGTCAGAATGAGCAGTTCTTC

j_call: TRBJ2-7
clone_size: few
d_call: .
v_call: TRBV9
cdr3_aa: CASSVAQGWEQYF
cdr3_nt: TGTGCCAGCAGCGTAGCTCAGGGTTGGGAGCAGTACTTC

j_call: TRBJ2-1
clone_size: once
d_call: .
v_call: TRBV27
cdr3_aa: CASSTRGAGYNEQFF
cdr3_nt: TGTGCCAGCAGCACACGGGGGGCCGGATACAATGAGCAGTTCTTC

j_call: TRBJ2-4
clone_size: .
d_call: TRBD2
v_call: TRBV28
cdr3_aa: CASSLLATSGRRDIQYF
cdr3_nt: TGTGCCAGCAGTTTATTGGCGACTAGCGGGAGGAGGGACATTCAGTACTTC

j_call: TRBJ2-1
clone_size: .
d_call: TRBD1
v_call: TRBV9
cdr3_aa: CASSEDRVNYNEQFF
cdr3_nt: TGTGCCAGCAGCGAAGACAGGGTTAACTACAATGAGCAGTTCTTC

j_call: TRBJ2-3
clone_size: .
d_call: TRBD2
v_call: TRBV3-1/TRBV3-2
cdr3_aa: CASSQGLAGGLTDTQYF
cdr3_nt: TGTGCCAGCAGCCAAGGACTAGCGGGAGGCCTTACAGATACGCAGTATTTT

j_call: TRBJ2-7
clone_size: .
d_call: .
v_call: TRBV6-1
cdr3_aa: CASSDRGGMIDEQYF
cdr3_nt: TGTGCCAGCAGTGATCGAGGGGGAATGATCGACGAGCAGTACTTC

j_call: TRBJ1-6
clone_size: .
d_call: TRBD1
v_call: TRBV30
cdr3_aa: CAWSVQGSNSPLHF
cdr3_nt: TGTGCCTGGAGTGTACAGGGGAGTAATTCACCCCTCCACTTT

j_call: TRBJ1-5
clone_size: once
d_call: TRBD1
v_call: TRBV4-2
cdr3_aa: CASSQEQGASQPQHF
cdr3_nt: TGTGCCAGCAGCCAAGAACAGGGGGCTAGTCAGCCCCAGCATTTT

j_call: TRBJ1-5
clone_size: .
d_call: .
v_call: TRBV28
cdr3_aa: CASIPFGVNQPQHF
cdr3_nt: TGTGCCAGCATTCCGTTTGGAGTCAATCAGCCCCAGCATTTT

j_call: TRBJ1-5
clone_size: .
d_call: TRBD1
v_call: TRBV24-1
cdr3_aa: CATSDRTGHQPQHF
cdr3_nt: TGTGCCACCAGTGATAGGACAGGGCATCAGCCCCAGCATTTT

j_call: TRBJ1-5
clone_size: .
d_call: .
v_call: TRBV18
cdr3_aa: CASSPPTGNQPQHF
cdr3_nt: TGTGCCAGCTCACCACCAACAGGCAATCAGCCCCAGCATTTT

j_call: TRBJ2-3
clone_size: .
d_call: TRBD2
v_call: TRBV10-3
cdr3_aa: CAISSLAGASTDTQYF
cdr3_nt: TGTGCCATCAGCAGCCTAGCGGGGGCGAGCACAGATACGCAGTATTTT

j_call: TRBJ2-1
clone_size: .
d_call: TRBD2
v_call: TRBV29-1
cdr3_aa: CSVTGLAGFGSYNEQFF
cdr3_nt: TGCAGCGTCACCGGACTAGCGGGCTTTGGGTCCTACAATGAGCAGTTCTTC

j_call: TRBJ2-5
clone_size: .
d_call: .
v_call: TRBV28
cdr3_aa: CASSPRPSQVETQYF
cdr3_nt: TGTGCCAGCAGCCCTCGGCCTAGCCAGGTGGAGACCCAGTACTTC

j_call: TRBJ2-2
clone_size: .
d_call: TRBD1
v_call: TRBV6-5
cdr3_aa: CASTYRGLSTGELFF
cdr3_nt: TGTGCCAGCACCTACAGGGGGCTTAGCACCGGGGAGCTGTTTTTT

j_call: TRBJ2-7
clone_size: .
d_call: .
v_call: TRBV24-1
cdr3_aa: CATSKQDPYEQYF
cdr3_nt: TGTGCCACCAGTAAGCAGGATCCCTACGAGCAGTACTTC

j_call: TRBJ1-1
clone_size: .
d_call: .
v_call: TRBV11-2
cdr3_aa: CASSSTGMNTEAFF
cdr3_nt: TGTGCCAGCAGCTCGACAGGAATGAACACTGAAGCTTTCTTT

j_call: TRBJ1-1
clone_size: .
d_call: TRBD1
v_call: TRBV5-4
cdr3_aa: CASSLGGQGGKNTEAFF
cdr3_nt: TGTGCCAGCAGCTTGGGGGGACAGGGGGGAAAGAACACTGAAGCTTTCTTT

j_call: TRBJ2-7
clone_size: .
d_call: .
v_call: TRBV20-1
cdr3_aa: CSASKGGVSYEQYF
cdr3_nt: TGCAGTGCTAGTAAAGGGGGGGTATCCTACGAGCAGTACTTC

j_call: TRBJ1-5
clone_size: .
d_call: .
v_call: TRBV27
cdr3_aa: CASSPGAYSNQPQHF
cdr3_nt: TGTGCCAGCAGTCCGGGAGCATATAGCAATCAGCCCCAGCATTTT

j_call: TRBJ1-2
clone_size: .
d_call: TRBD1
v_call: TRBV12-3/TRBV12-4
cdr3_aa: CASRTGGYGYTF
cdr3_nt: TGTGCCAGCAGGACAGGGGGCTATGGCTACACCTTC

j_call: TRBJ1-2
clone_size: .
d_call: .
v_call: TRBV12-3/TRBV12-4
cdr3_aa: CASSSGTLYGYTF
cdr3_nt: TGTGCCAGCAGTTCCGGGACTTTGTATGGCTACACCTTC

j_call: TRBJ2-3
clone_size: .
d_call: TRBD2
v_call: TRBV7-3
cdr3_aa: CASSPRLAGGPGDTQYF
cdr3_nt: TGTGCCAGCAGCCCTCGACTAGCGGGGGGGCCGGGAGATACGCAGTATTTT

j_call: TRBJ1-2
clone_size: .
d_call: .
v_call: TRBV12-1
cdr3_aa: CATAGRGNYGYTF
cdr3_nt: TGTGCCACCGCGGGCCGGGGTAACTATGGCTACACCTTC

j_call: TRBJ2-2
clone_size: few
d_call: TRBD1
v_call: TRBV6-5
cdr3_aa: CASRGQGRPGELFF
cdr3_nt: TGTGCCAGCAGGGGACAGGGACGTCCCGGGGAGCTGTTTTTT

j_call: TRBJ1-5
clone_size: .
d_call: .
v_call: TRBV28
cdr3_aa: CASSSIGGNQPQHF
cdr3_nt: TGTGCCAGCAGCTCCATCGGGGGGAATCAGCCCCAGCATTTT

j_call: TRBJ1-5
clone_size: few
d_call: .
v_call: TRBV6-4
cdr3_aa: CASRRQLLLRSNQPQHF
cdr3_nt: TGTGCCAGCAGAAGACAGTTGTTACTACGTAGCAATCAGCCCCAGCATTTT

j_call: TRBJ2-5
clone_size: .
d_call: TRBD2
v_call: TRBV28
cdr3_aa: CASSLGERGGRETQYF
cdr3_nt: TGTGCCAGCAGTCTCGGGGAGCGGGGGGGCCGGGAGACCCAGTACTTC

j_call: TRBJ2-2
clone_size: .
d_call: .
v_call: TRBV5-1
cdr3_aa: CASSLALANTGELFF
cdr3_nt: TGCGCCAGCAGCTTGGCCCTAGCGAACACCGGGGAGCTGTTTTTT